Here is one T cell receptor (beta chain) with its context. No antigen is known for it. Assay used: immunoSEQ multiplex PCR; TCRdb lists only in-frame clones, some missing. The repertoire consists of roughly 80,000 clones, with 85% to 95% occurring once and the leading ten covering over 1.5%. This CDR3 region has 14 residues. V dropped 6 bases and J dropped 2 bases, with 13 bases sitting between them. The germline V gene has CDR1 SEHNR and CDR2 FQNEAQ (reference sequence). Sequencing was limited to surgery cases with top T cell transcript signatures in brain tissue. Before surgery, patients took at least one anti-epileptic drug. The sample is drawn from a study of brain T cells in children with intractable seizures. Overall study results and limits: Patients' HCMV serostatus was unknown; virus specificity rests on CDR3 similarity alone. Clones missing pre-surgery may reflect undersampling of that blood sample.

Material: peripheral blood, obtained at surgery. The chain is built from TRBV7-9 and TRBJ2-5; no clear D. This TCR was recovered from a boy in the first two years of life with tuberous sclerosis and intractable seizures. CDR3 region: CASRTRASQETQYF. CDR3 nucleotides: TGTGCCAGCAGAACCCGGGCCAGTCAAGAGACCCAGTACTTC.